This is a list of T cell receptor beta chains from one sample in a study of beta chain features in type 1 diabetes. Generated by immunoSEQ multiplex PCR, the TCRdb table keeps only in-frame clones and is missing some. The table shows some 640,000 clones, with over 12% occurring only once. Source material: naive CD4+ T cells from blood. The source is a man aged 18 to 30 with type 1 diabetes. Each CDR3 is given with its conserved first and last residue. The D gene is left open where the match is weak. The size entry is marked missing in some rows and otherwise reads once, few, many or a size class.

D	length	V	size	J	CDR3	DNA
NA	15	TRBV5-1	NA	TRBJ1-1	CASSLWQGSDTEAFF	TGCGCCAGCAGCTTGTGGCAGGGGTCGGACACTGAAGCTTTCTTT
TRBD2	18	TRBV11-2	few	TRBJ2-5	CASSPGTSGGLNGETQYF	TGTGCCAGCAGCCCCGGGACTAGCGGGGGTCTTAATGGAGAGACCCAGTACTTC
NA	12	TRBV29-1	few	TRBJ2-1	CSLRRGYNEQFF	TGCAGCCTACGGAGGGGGTACAATGAGCAGTTCTTC
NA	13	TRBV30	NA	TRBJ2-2	CAWRPGDTGELFF	TGTGCCTGGAGACCAGGGGACACCGGGGAGCTGTTTTTT
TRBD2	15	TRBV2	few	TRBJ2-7	CASSPLSGSVYEQYF	TGTGCCAGCAGCCCACTAAGCGGGAGTGTATACGAGCAGTACTTC
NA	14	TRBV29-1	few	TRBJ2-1	CSPPGGQSYNEQFF	TGCAGCCCCCCCGGCGGGCAATCCTACAATGAGCAGTTCTTC
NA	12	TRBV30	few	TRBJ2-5	CAWGTGVETQYF	TGTGCCTGGGGGACTGGGGTCGAGACCCAGTACTTC
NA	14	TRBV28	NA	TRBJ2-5	CASSPQGAPETQYF	TGTGCCAGCAGTCCCCAGGGCGCCCCGGAGACCCAGTACTTC
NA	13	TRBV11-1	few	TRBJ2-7	CASSLHLYYEQYF	TGTGCCAGCAGCTTGCACCTCTACTACGAGCAGTACTTC
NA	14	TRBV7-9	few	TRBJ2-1	CASSLAARQYEQFF	TGTGCCAGCAGCTTAGCCGCCAGACAGTATGAGCAGTTCTTC
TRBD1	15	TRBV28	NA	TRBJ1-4	CASRTLGQGIGKLFF	TGTGCCAGCAGAACCCTGGGACAGGGTATTGGAAAACTGTTTTTT
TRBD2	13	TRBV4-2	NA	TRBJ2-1	CASSQEREYEQFF	TGTGCCAGCAGCCAAGAGCGGGAGTATGAGCAGTTCTTC